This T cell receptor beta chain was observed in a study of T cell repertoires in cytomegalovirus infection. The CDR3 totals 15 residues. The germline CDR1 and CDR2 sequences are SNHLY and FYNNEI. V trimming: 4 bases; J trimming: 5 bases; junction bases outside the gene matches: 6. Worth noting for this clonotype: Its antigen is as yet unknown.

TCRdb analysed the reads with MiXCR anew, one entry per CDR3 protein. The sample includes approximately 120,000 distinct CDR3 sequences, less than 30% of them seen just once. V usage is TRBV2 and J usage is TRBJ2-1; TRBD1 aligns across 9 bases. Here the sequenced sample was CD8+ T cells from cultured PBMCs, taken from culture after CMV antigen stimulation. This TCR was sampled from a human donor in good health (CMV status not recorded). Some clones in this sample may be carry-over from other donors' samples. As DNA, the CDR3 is TGTGCCAGCAGTGGCCTGGACAGGGGAGACAATGAGCAGTTCTTC. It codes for CASSGLDRGDNEQFF.